Listed below are T cell receptor beta chains from one sample, sequenced in a study of technical replicates of blood from a handful of donors. Sequenced by immunoSEQ multiplex PCR; TCRdb stores in-frame clones only, minus some. The repertoire has approximately 74,000 clones, over 70% of them found once; the top ten carry around 4.6%. The specimen was PBMCs. The source of these receptors is a human donor in good health. Some clones in this sample may be carry-over from other donors' samples. The CDR3 runs from the conserved cysteine through the conserved F or W. Each record gives: CDR3 DNA, CDR3 protein, clone size, D gene, V gene, J gene. D genes are given only for firm matches. The size entry is marked missing in some rows and otherwise reads once, few, many or a size class.

CDR3nt: TGTGCCTGGAGCCAGGGGGACAATGAGCAGTTCTTC; CDR3aa: CAWSQGDNEQFF; abundance: NA; d_gene: TRBD1; v_gene: TRBV30; j_gene: TRBJ2-1
CDR3nt: TGTGCCAGCAGCTCCCGGACAGGGCCGGACTATGGCTACACCTTC; CDR3aa: CASSSRTGPDYGYTF; abundance: once; d_gene: TRBD1; v_gene: TRBV7-2; j_gene: TRBJ1-2
CDR3nt: TGTGCCAGCAGCCAAGAGGGGGACTCAGCCTACAATGAGCAGTTCTTC; CDR3aa: CASSQEGDSAYNEQFF; abundance: NA; d_gene: NA; v_gene: TRBV4-2; j_gene: TRBJ2-1
CDR3nt: TGTGCCAGCAGCTCGCACGGGGGGATTAGCTCTGGAAACACCATATATTTT; CDR3aa: CASSSHGGISSGNTIYF; abundance: NA; d_gene: NA; v_gene: TRBV7-2; j_gene: TRBJ1-3
CDR3nt: TGTGCTAGTGGTTTGGTCTCAGGGGGCGCCGCCGGGGAGCTGTTTTTT; CDR3aa: CASGLVSGGAAGELFF; abundance: NA; d_gene: TRBD1; v_gene: TRBV12-5; j_gene: TRBJ2-2
CDR3nt: TGTGCCAGCAGTTTATGGACTAGCGGGATGGTCCAAGAGACCCAGTACTTC; CDR3aa: CASSLWTSGMVQETQYF; abundance: NA; d_gene: TRBD2; v_gene: TRBV28; j_gene: TRBJ2-5
CDR3nt: TGTGCCAGCAGCTTAGTAGTGGTCCGGGGGGCCGTCAAAAACATTCAGTACTTC; CDR3aa: CASSLVVVRGAVKNIQYF; abundance: NA; d_gene: NA; v_gene: TRBV7-8; j_gene: TRBJ2-4
CDR3nt: TGTGCCAGCCGGCAGGGGGCGTCCTATAATTCACCCCTCCACTTT; CDR3aa: CASRQGASYNSPLHF; abundance: NA; d_gene: TRBD1; v_gene: TRBV2; j_gene: TRBJ1-6
CDR3nt: TGTGCCAGCAGCGCCCATGGTAGGACTAGCTCCTACAATGAGCAGTTCTTC; CDR3aa: CASSAHGRTSSYNEQFF; abundance: once; d_gene: TRBD2; v_gene: TRBV9; j_gene: TRBJ2-1
CDR3nt: TGCGCCAGCAGCCAAGTAGCCCAGAGGCAGTTCTTC; CDR3aa: CASSQVAQRQFF; abundance: NA; d_gene: NA; v_gene: TRBV4-1; j_gene: TRBJ2-1
CDR3nt: TGTGCCAGCAGCCTAATAGAGGCGGGAGGGTTGGCAGATACGCAGTATTTT; CDR3aa: CASSLIEAGGLADTQYF; abundance: NA; d_gene: TRBD2; v_gene: TRBV9; j_gene: TRBJ2-3
CDR3nt: TGTGCCAGCAGAGCCCCGGGGATGAACACTGAAGCTTTCTTT; CDR3aa: CASRAPGMNTEAFF; abundance: NA; d_gene: NA; v_gene: TRBV2; j_gene: TRBJ1-1
CDR3nt: TGTGCCAGCAGCGTAGGCGACAGGGCCCACGAGCAGTACTTC; CDR3aa: CASSVGDRAHEQYF; abundance: NA; d_gene: TRBD1; v_gene: TRBV9; j_gene: TRBJ2-7
CDR3nt: TGTGCCAGCACCGGAAGGGCGTCCAGGGGCGCCACCGGGGAGCTGTTTTTT; CDR3aa: CASTGRASRGATGELFF; abundance: NA; d_gene: NA; v_gene: TRBV7-2; j_gene: TRBJ2-2
CDR3nt: TGTGCCAGCAGCTTGGTAGCGGGAGGGCCTGCCTACGAGCAGTACTTC; CDR3aa: CASSLVAGGPAYEQYF; abundance: NA; d_gene: TRBD2; v_gene: TRBV7-9; j_gene: TRBJ2-7
CDR3nt: TGTGCCAGCAGGCAACAGGGGGCAACTGGAAACACCATATATTTT; CDR3aa: CASRQQGATGNTIYF; abundance: NA; d_gene: TRBD1; v_gene: TRBV6-5; j_gene: TRBJ1-3